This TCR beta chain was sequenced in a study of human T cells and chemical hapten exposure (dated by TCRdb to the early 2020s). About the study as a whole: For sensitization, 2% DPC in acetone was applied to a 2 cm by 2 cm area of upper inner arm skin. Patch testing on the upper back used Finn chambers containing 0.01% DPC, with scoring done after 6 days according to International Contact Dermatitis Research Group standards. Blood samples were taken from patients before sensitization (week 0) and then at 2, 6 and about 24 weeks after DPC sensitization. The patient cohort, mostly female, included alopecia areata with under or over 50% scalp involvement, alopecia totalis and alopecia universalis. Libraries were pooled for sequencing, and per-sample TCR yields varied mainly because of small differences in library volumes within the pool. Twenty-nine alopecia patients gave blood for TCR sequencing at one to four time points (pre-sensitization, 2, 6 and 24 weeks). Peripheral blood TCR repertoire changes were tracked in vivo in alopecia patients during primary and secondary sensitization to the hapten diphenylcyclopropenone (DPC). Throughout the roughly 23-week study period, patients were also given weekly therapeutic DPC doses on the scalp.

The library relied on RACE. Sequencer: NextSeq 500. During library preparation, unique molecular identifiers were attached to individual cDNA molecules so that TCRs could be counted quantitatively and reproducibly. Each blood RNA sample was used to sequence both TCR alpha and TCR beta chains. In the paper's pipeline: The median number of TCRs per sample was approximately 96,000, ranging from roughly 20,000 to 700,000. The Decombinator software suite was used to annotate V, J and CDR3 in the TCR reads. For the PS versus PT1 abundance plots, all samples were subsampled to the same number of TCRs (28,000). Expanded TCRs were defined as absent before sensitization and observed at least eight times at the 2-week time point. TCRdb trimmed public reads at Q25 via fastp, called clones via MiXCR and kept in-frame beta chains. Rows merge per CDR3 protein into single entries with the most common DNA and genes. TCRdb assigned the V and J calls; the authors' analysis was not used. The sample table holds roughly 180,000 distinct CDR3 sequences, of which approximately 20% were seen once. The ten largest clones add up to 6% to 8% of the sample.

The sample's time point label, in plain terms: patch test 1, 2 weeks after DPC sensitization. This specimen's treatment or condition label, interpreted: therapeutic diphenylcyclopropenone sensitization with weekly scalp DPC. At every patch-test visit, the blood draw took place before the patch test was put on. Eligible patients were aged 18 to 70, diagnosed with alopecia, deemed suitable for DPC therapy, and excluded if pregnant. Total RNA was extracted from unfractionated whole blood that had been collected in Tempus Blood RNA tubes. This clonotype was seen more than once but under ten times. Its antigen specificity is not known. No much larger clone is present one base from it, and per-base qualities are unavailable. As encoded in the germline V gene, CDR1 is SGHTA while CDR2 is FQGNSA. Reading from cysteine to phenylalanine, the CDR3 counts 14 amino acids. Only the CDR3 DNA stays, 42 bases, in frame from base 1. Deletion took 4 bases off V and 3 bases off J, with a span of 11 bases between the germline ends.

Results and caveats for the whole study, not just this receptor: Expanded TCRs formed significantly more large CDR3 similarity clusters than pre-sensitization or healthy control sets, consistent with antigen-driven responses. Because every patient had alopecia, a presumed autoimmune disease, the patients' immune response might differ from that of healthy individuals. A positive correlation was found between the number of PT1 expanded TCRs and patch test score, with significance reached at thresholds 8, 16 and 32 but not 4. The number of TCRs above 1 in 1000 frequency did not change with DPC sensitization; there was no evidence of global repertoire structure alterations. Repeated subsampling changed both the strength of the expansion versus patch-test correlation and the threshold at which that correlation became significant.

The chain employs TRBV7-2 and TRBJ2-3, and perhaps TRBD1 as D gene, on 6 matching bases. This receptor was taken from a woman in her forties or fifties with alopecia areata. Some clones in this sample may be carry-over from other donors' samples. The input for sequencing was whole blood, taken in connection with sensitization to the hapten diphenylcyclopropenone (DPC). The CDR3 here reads CASSSTTGTDTQYF. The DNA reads TGTGCCAGCAGCTCCACCACAGGGACAGATACGCAGTATTTT.